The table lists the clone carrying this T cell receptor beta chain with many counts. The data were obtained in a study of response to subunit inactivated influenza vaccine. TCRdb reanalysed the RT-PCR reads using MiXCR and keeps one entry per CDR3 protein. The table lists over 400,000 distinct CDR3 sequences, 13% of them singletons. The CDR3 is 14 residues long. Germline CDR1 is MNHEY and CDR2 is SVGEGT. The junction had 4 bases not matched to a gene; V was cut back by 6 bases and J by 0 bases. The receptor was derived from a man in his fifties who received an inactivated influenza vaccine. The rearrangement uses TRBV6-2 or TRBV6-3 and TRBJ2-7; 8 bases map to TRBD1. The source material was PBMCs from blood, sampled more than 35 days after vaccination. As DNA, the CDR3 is TGTGCCAGCAGAACCGGGACAGGCTCCTACGAGCAGTACTTC. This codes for CASRTGTGSYEQYF.